Below, one T cell receptor beta chain is given with its context. Its specificity is not known. Germline loops: CDR1 SGHTA, CDR2 FQGNSA. The V end was cut by 7 bases, the J end by 11 bases, with 14 bases between. The CDR3 consists of 11 residues. Roughly 9.2 milliliters of peripheral blood were drawn from each donor into EDTA-treated tubes. Total RNA was isolated from each sample in quantities of at least 5 micrograms. The entry originates in a study of blood T cells in healthy people across ages. Findings and limits, study-wide: When one million T cells were used, diversity estimates were thought to be underestimates.

A second roughly 6 to 12 cycle PCR used barcoded and J-beta primers. TCRdb reprocessed the 5' RACE reads via MiXCR and lists one record per CDR3 protein. There are some 800,000 distinct CDR3 sequences in the sample; under 45% occur only once, and roughly a fifth lies in the top ten. The chain employs TRBV7-2 and TRBJ1-1, with D perhaps matching TRBD1 (5 bases). This TCR derives from a man in his fifties or sixties in good health. The sample was blood. CDR3 coding DNA: TGTGCCAGCACAAGGCAGGGTAGCGCTTTCTTT. It codes for CASTRQGSAFF.